What follows are 9 T cell receptor beta chains derived from one specimen sequenced in a study of T cell repertoires in cytomegalovirus infection. Via MiXCR, TCRdb re-called the reads, giving one row per CDR3 protein. The top ten clones hold roughly 16% of a sample with 200,000 to 300,000 distinct CDR3 sequences, less than 9.5% of them seen once. Sequenced sample: PBMCs. Receptors originate from a human donor in good health (CMV status not recorded). Some clones in this sample may be carry-over from other donors' samples.

This clonotype has ten or more counts. The CDR3 protein is CASSWGQGALLVYNEQFF. Here the CDR3 DNA reads TGTGCCAGCAGTTGGGGACAGGGGGCCCTTTTGGTGTACAATGAGCAGTTCTTC. This chain links TRBV6-5 with TRBJ2-1; TRBD1 matches at 12 bases. The CDR3 contains 18 residues. CDR1 is MNHEY and CDR2 is SVGAGI in the germline V gene. Losses at the gene ends were 4 bases for V and 4 bases for J; bases not matched to a gene: 11.

This clonotype was recorded at least ten times. The chain has TRBV7-8 and TRBJ1-2, with D tentatively TRBD1 (6 bases). CDR1 is SGHVS, CDR2 FQNEAQ, per germline. The CDR3 consists of 13 residues. The V and J ends lost 5 bases and 8 bases respectively, with 15 bases between them. The CDR3 sequence is CASSRDLGAGYTF. The CDR3 DNA reads TGTGCCAGCAGCCGGGACTTGGGGGCAGGCTACACCTTC.

This clonotype occurred many times. At one end, the junction sequence differs from germline, possibly due to a read error. The chain carries TRBV12-3 or TRBV12-4 and TRBJ2-3; 12 nucleotides match TRBD2. The CDR3 is 16 amino acids. The CDR3 nucleotides read TGTGCCAGCAGCTTAGCGACTAGCGGGGGAACAGATACGCAGTATTTT. It yields the protein CASSLATSGGTDTQYF.

This clonotype was observed at least ten times. This sequence joins TRBV7-9 and TRBJ2-1; 10 bases line up with TRBD1. The CDR3 has 15 amino acids. The ends lost 4 bases at V and 4 bases at J; junction bases unmatched: 4. From germline, CDR1 is SEHNR and CDR2 FQNEAQ (reference sequence). Here the CDR3 reads CASSWRTGGYNEQFF. CDR3 DNA sequence: TGTGCCAGCAGCTGGAGGACAGGGGGGTACAATGAGCAGTTCTTC.

The table lists this clonotype with many counts. J is TRBJ2-7 and V is TRBV20-1; the D is unclear. V was cut by 0 bases and J by 0 bases, with 6 bases left in between. The CDR3 is made up of 13 amino acids. Germline values: CDR1 DFQATT, CDR2 SNEGSKA (reference sequence). Here the CDR3 reads CSAREGYSYEQYF. CDR3 nucleotides: TGCAGTGCTAGAGAGGGCTACTCCTACGAGCAGTACTTC.

In this sample, this clonotype turned up once. This may come from a read error, since a much larger clone is one base off. The V and J genes are TRBV9 and TRBJ1-1; D call uncertain. V was clipped by 7 bases and J by 3 bases, with 19 bases between them. This CDR3 comprises 15 residues. CDR1 and CDR2 (germline): SGDLS, YYNGEE. CDR3 coding DNA: TGTGCCAGCTGCGCCAGCAAGGGCCGGCACACTGAAGCTTTCTTT. It specifies CASCASKGRHTEAFF.

The gene calls are TRBV19 and TRBJ2-3; 9 nucleotides align to TRBD2. The junction had 9 bases not matched to a gene; V was cut back by 7 bases and J by 1 base. CDR1 and CDR2 (germline): LNHDA, SQIVND (reference sequence). The CDR3 has 16 residues. In DNA form, the CDR3 reads TGTGCCAGTAATCCGGCTAGCGGGGTCCGCACAGATACGCAGTATTTT. This codes for CASNPASGVRTDTQYF.

This clonotype has a count of ten or more. The chain carries TRBV12-3 or TRBV12-4 and TRBJ2-3, with D perhaps matching TRBD1 (6 bases). Deletions cut 6 bases from V and 2 bases from J, with 12 bases between. This CDR3 spans 14 amino acids. The CDR3 loop is CASRGTPHTDTQYF. The CDR3 region has the DNA TGTGCCAGCAGGGGGACACCTCACACAGATACGCAGTATTTT.

This clonotype was found many times. V and J are TRBV7-2 and TRBJ2-1; possibly TRBD2 for D (5 bases). Germline-derived CDR1 and CDR2 are SGHTA and FQGNSA. V lost 0 bases and J 8 bases, leaving 11 bases between the germline ends. CDR3 length: 14 amino acids. CDR3 sequence: CASSLAGLTDEQFF. The CDR3 DNA sequence: TGTGCCAGCAGCTTAGCCGGACTCACGGATGAGCAGTTCTTC.